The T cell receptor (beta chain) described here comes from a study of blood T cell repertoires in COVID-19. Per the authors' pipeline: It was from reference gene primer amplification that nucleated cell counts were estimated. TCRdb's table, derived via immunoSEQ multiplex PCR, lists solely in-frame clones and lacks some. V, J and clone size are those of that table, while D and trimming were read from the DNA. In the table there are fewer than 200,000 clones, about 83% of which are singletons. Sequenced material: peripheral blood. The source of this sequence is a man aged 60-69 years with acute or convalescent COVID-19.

The CDR3 DNA reads TGTGCCAGCAGCTTGCTACACGAGCAGTACTTC. This codes for CASSLLHEQYF. The V and J genes are TRBV5-6 and TRBJ2-7, with no clear D. CDR1 and CDR2 (germline): SGHDT, YYEEEE. The CDR3 sequence is 11 residues long. V lost 1 base, J lost 5 bases, and 4 bases lay in between. Full variable domain (missing parts from reference TRBV5-6 and TRBJ2-7): DAGVTQSPTHLIKTRGQQVTLRCSPKSGHDTVSWYQQALGQGPQFIFQYYEEEERQRGNFPDRFSGHQFPNYSSELNVNALLLGDSALYLCASSLLHEQYFGPGTRLTVT.